A selection of T cell receptor beta chains follows, all from one sample in a study of shared clonotypes between healthy human individuals. Sequencing was performed with immunoSEQ multiplex PCR; in TCRdb, only in-frame clones are kept and a portion is missing. The data hold some 800,000 clones, with 85% to 95% observed a single time. What was sequenced was naive CD8+ T cells sorted from blood. The source of these receptors is a young man in good health. CDR3s include the opening cysteine and the closing phenylalanine or tryptophan. D genes are given only for firm matches. Part of the rows lack a size; the others show once, few, many or a class for expanded clones.

J gene: TRBJ2-3
clone size: -
D gene: TRBD1
V gene: TRBV9
CDR3 protein: CASSVGTVSTDTQYF
CDR3 DNA: TGTGCCAGCAGCGTTGGGACAGTTAGCACAGATACGCAGTATTTT

J gene: TRBJ1-2
clone size: -
D gene: -
V gene: TRBV9
CDR3 protein: CASSGLGGYTF
CDR3 DNA: TGTGCCAGCTCAGGGCTAGGTGGCTACACCTTC

J gene: TRBJ2-7
clone size: -
D gene: TRBD1
V gene: TRBV27
CDR3 protein: CASSDRDRGIHEQYF
CDR3 DNA: TGTGCCAGCAGCGACCGGGACAGGGGGATCCACGAGCAGTACTTC

J gene: TRBJ1-2
clone size: -
D gene: TRBD1
V gene: TRBV27
CDR3 protein: CASREDRGLYGYTF
CDR3 DNA: TGTGCCAGCAGGGAGGACAGGGGCCTCTATGGGTACACCTTC

J gene: TRBJ2-2
clone size: -
D gene: TRBD2
V gene: TRBV15
CDR3 protein: CATSRDRAGGYTGELFF
CDR3 DNA: TGTGCCACCAGCAGAGATAGGGCGGGAGGTTACACCGGGGAGCTGTTTTTT

J gene: TRBJ1-1
clone size: once
D gene: -
V gene: TRBV11-2
CDR3 protein: CASKTEGLRLNTEAFF
CDR3 DNA: TGTGCCAGCAAGACAGAGGGGCTGCGCCTGAACACTGAAGCTTTCTTT

J gene: TRBJ2-7
clone size: -
D gene: TRBD2
V gene: TRBV19
CDR3 protein: CASSIGTSGSFEQYF
CDR3 DNA: TGTGCCAGTAGTATTGGGACTAGCGGGAGCTTCGAGCAGTACTTC

J gene: TRBJ1-2
clone size: -
D gene: -
V gene: TRBV2
CDR3 protein: CASRFWGQRGYTF
CDR3 DNA: TGTGCCAGCAGGTTCTGGGGGCAGAGGGGCTACACCTTC

J gene: TRBJ2-7
clone size: -
D gene: -
V gene: TRBV7-9
CDR3 protein: CASSPRDHYEQYF
CDR3 DNA: TGTGCCAGCAGTCCCAGGGATCACTACGAGCAGTACTTC

J gene: TRBJ2-1
clone size: -
D gene: TRBD2
V gene: TRBV27
CDR3 protein: CASSLLAGGPGEQFF
CDR3 DNA: TGTGCCAGCAGTTTACTAGCGGGAGGGCCTGGTGAGCAGTTCTTC

J gene: TRBJ2-1
clone size: once
D gene: TRBD2
V gene: TRBV7-2
CDR3 protein: CASSPTSESSYNEQFF
CDR3 DNA: TGTGCCAGCAGCCCTACTAGCGAGAGCTCCTACAATGAGCAGTTCTTC

J gene: TRBJ2-7
clone size: -
D gene: -
V gene: TRBV28
CDR3 protein: CASRNPLLTVRGTGEQYF
CDR3 DNA: TGTGCCAGCAGGAACCCCCTCCTTACAGTACGAGGGACTGGTGAGCAGTACTTC

J gene: TRBJ1-1
clone size: -
D gene: -
V gene: TRBV27
CDR3 protein: CASRLGVKGTEAFF
CDR3 DNA: TGTGCCAGCCGCTTGGGCGTTAAGGGGACTGAAGCTTTCTTT

J gene: TRBJ2-2
clone size: -
D gene: -
V gene: TRBV19
CDR3 protein: CASSGAYLSGELFF
CDR3 DNA: TGTGCCAGTAGCGGGGCCTACCTGTCCGGGGAGCTGTTTTTT

J gene: TRBJ2-1
clone size: -
D gene: -
V gene: TRBV28
CDR3 protein: CASSYYSGPEQFF
CDR3 DNA: TGTGCCAGCAGTTACTATAGCGGACCCGAGCAGTTCTTC

J gene: TRBJ2-7
clone size: -
D gene: -
V gene: TRBV2
CDR3 protein: CASSEATQDTYEQYF
CDR3 DNA: TGTGCCAGCAGTGAAGCGACCCAGGACACTTACGAGCAGTACTTC

J gene: TRBJ1-3
clone size: -
D gene: -
V gene: TRBV4-2
CDR3 protein: CASSSLLVQENSGNTIYF
CDR3 DNA: TGTGCCAGCAGCTCATTACTCGTACAGGAAAACTCTGGAAACACCATATATTTT

J gene: TRBJ2-7
clone size: -
D gene: TRBD2
V gene: TRBV7-9
CDR3 protein: CASSLTSGRAIFEQYF
CDR3 DNA: TGTGCCAGCAGTCTGACTAGCGGGAGGGCCATCTTCGAGCAGTACTTC

J gene: TRBJ2-7
clone size: -
D gene: TRBD2
V gene: TRBV2
CDR3 protein: CASSVSERDPYYEQYF
CDR3 DNA: TGTGCCAGCAGTGTCTCGGAGCGGGATCCCTACTACGAGCAGTACTTC

J gene: TRBJ2-4
clone size: -
D gene: -
V gene: TRBV7-9
CDR3 protein: CASSPQTGSKNIQYF
CDR3 DNA: TGTGCCAGCAGCCCACAAACAGGATCCAAAAACATTCAGTACTTC